This entry is about one T cell receptor (beta chain). The data originate from a study of blood T cell repertoires in COVID-19. Assay: immunoSEQ multiplex PCR; the TCRdb copy retains only in-frame clones and omits some. The sample holds some 130,000 clones; about 83% are singletons and the top ten take 9.5% to 15%. V was pared by 0 bases and J by 4 bases, with 7 bases between. The CDR3 contains 13 residues. Per germline, CDR1 SQVTM and CDR2 ANQGSEA. The material sequenced was peripheral blood. The TCR was taken from a human donor in a cohort sampled during active COVID-19. V is TRBV29-1 and J is TRBJ1-3, with D maybe TRBD1 (5 bases). The CDR3 region has the DNA TGCAGCGTTGAAGATCCAGGGGGAAACACCATATATTTT. It specifies CSVEDPGGNTIYF. The full variable domain, its missing parts supplied by reference TRBV29-1 and TRBJ1-3, is SAVISQKPSRDICQRGTSLTIQCQVDSQVTMMFWYRQQPGQSLTLIATANQGSEATYESGFVIDKFPISRPNLTFSTLTVSNMSPEDSSIYLCSVEDPGGNTIYFGEGSWLTVV.